The subject of this entry is one T cell receptor (beta chain). This entry belongs to a study of blood T cell repertoires in COVID-19. On the study more broadly: Some COVID-19 samples were acute and others convalescent; all came from the United States, Italy and Spain. PBMCs, B-cell-depleted T cells, or T cells were the source of the cDNA or gDNA that made up the material.

V lost 4 bases, J lost 6 bases, and 6 bases stayed unmatched. Germline assignment: CDR1 MNHEY and CDR2 SVGEGT. The CDR3 sequence is 14 residues long. How the authors handled the data: Amplification with reference gene primers provided the estimates of nucleated cell counts. Data came from immunoSEQ multiplex PCR; TCRdb stores just in-frame clones and leaves some out. V and J calls plus clone size are reproduced from that table; the DNA served to infer D and trimming. The sample contains some 170,000 clones, over 80% of which appear only once. This chain connects TRBV6-2 or TRBV6-3 to TRBJ1-1; 9 bases are a match to TRBD1. The clonotype originates from a woman in her 70s with acute or convalescent COVID-19. Sequencing was carried out using peripheral blood. As DNA, the CDR3 is TGTGCCAGCAGTTGGGGGACAGGGTTCGCTGAAGCTTTCTTT. This codes for CASSWGTGFAEAFF.